These 8 T cell receptor beta chains were sequenced from one sample in a study of blood T cell repertoires in COVID-19. The assay was immunoSEQ multiplex PCR, and TCRdb's table has in-frame clones only and misses some. This table has 160,000 or so clones, over 75% appearing once. Sequences were obtained from peripheral blood. The receptors here all came from a man aged 70-80 years who had recovered from COVID-19.

The rearrangement joins TRBV5-8 to TRBJ2-3; D is ambiguous. Trimming removed 2 bases at V and 4 bases at J, with 11 bases between. This CDR3 has 14 amino acids. The germline V gene has CDR1 SGHTS and CDR2 YDEGEE. The CDR3 sequence is CASSFSPGSDTQYF. CDR3 DNA: TGTGCCAGCAGCTTTTCTCCCGGGTCAGATACGCAGTATTTT.

The chain uses TRBV5-1 and TRBJ2-5; possible D gene TRBD1, 6 bases. Germline V lookup: CDR1 SGHRS, CDR2 YFSETQ. V lost 0 bases and J 5 bases, leaving 14 bases between the germline ends. The CDR3 runs 15 residues. This chain's CDR3 is CASSLAGQGIETQYF. DNA for the CDR3: TGCGCCAGCAGCTTGGCCGGGCAGGGGATCGAGACCCAGTACTTC. Using reference TRBV5-1 and TRBJ2-5 for the parts outside the CDR3, the full variable domain is KAGVTQTPRYLIKTRGQQVTLSCSPISGHRSVSWYQQTPGQGLQFLFEYFSETQRNKGNFPGRFSGRQFSNSRSEMNVSTLELGDSALYLCASSLAGQGIETQYFGPGTRLLVL.

The chain carries TRBV18 and TRBJ2-3; 8 bases are a match to TRBD2. The J segment lost 4 bases and the V segment lost 2 bases, leaving 2 bases of the junction unmatched. The germline V gene has CDR1 KGHSH and CDR2 LQKENI. There are 14 residues in the CDR3. DNA for the CDR3: TGTGCCAGCTCACCAGGGACTAGTTCAGATACGCAGTATTTT. Translating gives CASSPGTSSDTQYF. The whole variable domain, filled in from reference TRBV18 and TRBJ2-3, reads NAGVMQNPRHLVRRRGQEARLRCSPMKGHSHVYWYRQLPEEGLKFMVYLQKENIIDESGMPKERFSAEFPKEGPSILRIQQVVRGDSAAYFCASSPGTSSDTQYFGPGTRLTVL.

The chain couples TRBV5-1 to TRBJ1-1; 8 positions match TRBD1. This CDR3 has 15 amino acids. Germline V lookup: CDR1 SGHRS, CDR2 YFSETQ. V was clipped by 0 bases and J by 5 bases; unmatched bases: 6. This CDR3 is CASSLGQGWGTEAFF. CDR3 nucleotide sequence: TGCGCCAGCAGCTTGGGACAGGGGTGGGGGACTGAAGCTTTCTTT.

The genes are TRBV2 and TRBJ2-5; tentatively, D is TRBD2 (5 bases). The ends were cut back, 4 bases at V and 4 bases at J, with 10 bases in the middle. The germline gives CDR1 SNHLY, CDR2 FYNNEI. This CDR3 region has 13 residues. CDR3 in amino acids: CASSGLATETQYF. CDR3 bases: TGTGCCAGCAGTGGCCTAGCCACAGAGACCCAGTACTTC.

This clone is labeled large. The chain uses TRBV5-4 and TRBJ2-7, with 8 bases fitting TRBD1. The germline gives CDR1 SGHNT, CDR2 YYREEE (reference sequence). V lost 4 bases, J lost 0 bases, and 3 bases stayed unmatched. The CDR3 is made up of 14 amino acids. This CDR3 is CASSRGTGSYEQYF. The CDR3 DNA reads TGTGCCAGCAGCCGCGGGACAGGCTCCTACGAGCAGTACTTC.

The rearrangement links TRBV7-9 to TRBJ1-4; possible D gene TRBD1, 6 bases. The CDR3 is 14 residues long. Germline V CDR1 and CDR2: SEHNR, FQNEAQ (reference sequence). V lost 3 bases and J lost 8, with 13 bases in between. The CDR3 region has the DNA TGTGCCAGCAGCTTGCTCGGGACACGAGAAAAACTGTTTTTT. It yields the protein CASSLLGTREKLFF.

V is TRBV4-1 and J is TRBJ2-5; 10 bases map to TRBD2. The J segment lost 5 bases and the V segment lost 5 bases, leaving 2 bases of the junction unmatched. This CDR3 region has 13 residues. Germline CDR1 is MGHRA and CDR2 is YSYEKL. The CDR3 DNA is TGCGCCAGCAGCGCTAGCGGGAGTGAGACCCAGTACTTC. Amino acid sequence: CASSASGSETQYF.